Listed below are T cell receptor beta chains from one sample, sequenced in a study of shared clonotypes between healthy human individuals. Sequencing used immunoSEQ multiplex PCR; TCRdb keeps in-frame clones, though not all of them. The table lists about 2.4 million clones, 80% to 95% of them singletons. The sample taken for sequencing was naive CD4+ T cells from PBMCs. Receptor source: a man between 18 and 29 years old in good health. Some clones in this sample may be carry-over from other donors' samples. CDR3s leave out the opening cysteine and the closing phenylalanine or tryptophan. Fields, in order: V gene, J gene, CDR3 protein.

v_call: TRBV5-6
j_call: TRBJ1-1
cdr3_aa: ASSLVGRGMNTEAF

v_call: TRBV11-3
j_call: TRBJ2-2
cdr3_aa: ASSLNLAAGELF

v_call: TRBV5-1
j_call: TRBJ2-2
cdr3_aa: ASLDRPYTGELF

v_call: TRBV7-7
j_call: TRBJ2-6
cdr3_aa: ASGPSGANVLT

v_call: TRBV5-1
j_call: TRBJ1-2
cdr3_aa: ASSLGTGSSDYGYT

v_call: TRBV9
j_call: TRBJ2-7
cdr3_aa: ASSVVGNSRGEQY

v_call: TRBV5-4
j_call: TRBJ1-2
cdr3_aa: ASSLESTYGYT

v_call: TRBV5-6
j_call: TRBJ1-5
cdr3_aa: ASSLTGVSNQPQH

v_call: TRBV7-6
j_call: TRBJ2-7
cdr3_aa: ASSLGTNTYEQY

v_call: TRBV4-2
j_call: TRBJ2-7
cdr3_aa: ASSQEPSTYEQY

v_call: TRBV11-2
j_call: TRBJ2-2
cdr3_aa: ASSLRFGQGRIGELF

v_call: TRBV30
j_call: TRBJ1-5
cdr3_aa: AWSEGLPDSNQPQH

v_call: TRBV19
j_call: TRBJ2-2
cdr3_aa: ASSIRGRATGELF

v_call: TRBV7-2
j_call: TRBJ1-2
cdr3_aa: ASSPGQGDLYGYT

v_call: TRBV29-1
j_call: TRBJ2-5
cdr3_aa: SAGPGLVQETQY

v_call: TRBV6-5
j_call: TRBJ2-1
cdr3_aa: ASSSSAAYNEQF

v_call: TRBV14
j_call: TRBJ1-2
cdr3_aa: ASSYRGRDYGYT

v_call: TRBV5-4
j_call: TRBJ1-2
cdr3_aa: ASSLRTSVSRGYT

v_call: TRBV9
j_call: TRBJ1-2
cdr3_aa: ASSPRTARSGYT

v_call: TRBV28
j_call: TRBJ2-7
cdr3_aa: ASSLFSGNREQY

v_call: TRBV20-1
j_call: TRBJ1-2
cdr3_aa: SAQQGYGYT

v_call: TRBV20-1
j_call: TRBJ2-3
cdr3_aa: SARYGDTQY

v_call: TRBV19
j_call: TRBJ1-3
cdr3_aa: ASRLSSGNTIY

v_call: TRBV5-1
j_call: TRBJ2-2
cdr3_aa: ASSFREPTTGELF

v_call: TRBV11-2
j_call: TRBJ1-5
cdr3_aa: ASSPQGNQPQH